This T cell receptor (beta chain) was captured by sequencing in a study of T-cell reconstitution after alpha-beta-depleted transplantation in children. Findings and caveats of the study: A year had passed since transplant, and T-cell counts and diversity by then came mostly from newly produced T cells.

Unique molecular identifiers were incorporated into the prepared TCRbeta library. Each CDR3 protein is one row after TCRdb ran MiXCR on the PCR reads. The repertoire consists of about 580,000 distinct CDR3 sequences, with 25% to 30% occurring once and the leading ten covering around a third. The CDR3 sequence is 15 residues long. J lost 8 bases, V lost 5 bases, and 7 bases had no gene match. CDR1 SGHAT and CDR2 FQNNGV come from the germline V gene. This clonotype was found a few times. The target antigen is unknown. The J gene is TRBJ2-1, the V gene TRBV11-2, with TRBD2 identical over 12 bases. Material: PBMCs, obtained before TCRalphabeta/CD19-depleted stem cell transplant. The clonotype originates from a boy under two years old with Wiskott-Aldrich syndrome, due to receive a stem cell transplant. The CDR3 nucleotides read TGTGCCAGCAGCCAGACTAGCGGGAGAGTCGATGAGCAGTTCTTC. Its translation is CASSQTSGRVDEQFF.